This T cell receptor beta chain derives from a study of sequential checkpoint blockade in melanoma. Treatment here: randomized to nivolumab then ipilimumab (arm A) or the reverse (arm B). No patient had prior DNA-damaging chemotherapy. Live CD3+CD8+ CD19− CD56− cells were sorted from PBMCs. Produced via immunoSEQ multiplex PCR; TCRdb's table is partial and in-frame only. The repertoire holds 15,000 to 25,000 clones, with roughly four fifths as singletons. J lost 6 bases, V lost 6 bases, and 6 bases had no gene match. This CDR3 is 14 amino acids long. In germline, CDR1 is LGHNA, CDR2 YSLEER. The gene calls are TRBV4-3 and TRBJ2-1; TRBD2 matches at 9 bases. Sample: CD8+ T cells sorted from blood (inferred from file names), taken from a patient given nivolumab and ipilimumab in sequence. The clonotype originates from a human donor with melanoma. The CDR3 DNA sequence: TGCGCCAGCAGGTCTAGCGGGGCGAGCAATGAGCAGTTCTTC. Translating it yields CASRSSGASNEQFF.